The 24 T cell receptor beta chains listed next were all sequenced from one sample in a study of follicular helper T cells after annual influenza vaccination. The data were produced by immunoSEQ multiplex PCR, yet TCRdb's version contains in-frame clones alone and is incomplete. Of fewer than 5,000 clones detected, 82% appear once; the ten largest clones hold over 0.75%. Specified time point: 2014-2015 season, 7 days after vaccination. The source material was CXCR5- memory CD4+ T cells sorted from blood, sampled 7 days after influenza vaccination. The receptors shown here come from an adult who received the influenza vaccine.

In this sample, this clone turned up once. This chain connects TRBV5-1 to TRBJ2-1, with 9 positions matching TRBD1. The junction had 10 bases not matched to a gene; V was cut back by 4 bases and J by 8 bases. The CDR3 is 15 amino acids. CDR1 is SGHRS and CDR2 is YFSETQ in the germline V gene. CDR3 residues: CASSQLQGAKDEQFF. Written as DNA, the CDR3 is TGCGCCAGCAGCCAACTACAGGGGGCGAAGGATGAGCAGTTCTTC. Together with reference TRBV5-1 and TRBJ2-1, the CDR3 gives the full variable domain: KAGVTQTPRYLIKTRGQQVTLSCSPISGHRSVSWYQQTPGQGLQFLFEYFSETQRNKGNFPGRFSGRQFSNSRSEMNVSTLELGDSALYLCASSQLQGAKDEQFFGPGTRLTVL.

V gene TRBV30 combines with J gene TRBJ2-2; a possible D gene is TRBD2 (6 bases). This CDR3 spans 13 amino acids. V was shortened by 4 bases and J by 3 bases, with 9 bases between the two germline ends. Germline V gives CDR1 GTSNPN, CDR2 SVGIG (reference sequence). CDR3 sequence: CAWTGEYTGELFF. CDR3 DNA: TGTGCCTGGACGGGGGAATACACCGGGGAGCTGTTTTTT.

V and J are TRBV13 and TRBJ2-2, with D unclear. CDR3 size: 14 residues. Trimming took 7 bases from V and 4 from J, leaving 13 bases between them. The germline gives CDR1 PRHDT, CDR2 FYEKMQ (reference sequence). The CDR3, as DNA: TGTGCCAGCACCCTTCGAGGTTTCACCGGGGAGCTGTTTTTT. Translating gives CASTLRGFTGELFF.

This clone was recorded once. The rearrangement links TRBV7-2 to TRBJ1-4, with D uncertain. Germline V lookup: CDR1 SGHTA, CDR2 FQGNSA. The length of the CDR3 is 14 residues. The V gene lost 5 bases and the J gene lost 4 bases, with 11 bases spanning the gap. The CDR3: CASSQSPYNEKLFF. CDR3 sequence (DNA): TGTGCCAGCAGCCAGAGTCCTTATAATGAAAAACTGTTTTTT.

The genes are TRBV14 and TRBJ1-2, with D hard to call. The germline V and J ends were trimmed by 1 base and 9 bases, with 12 bases remaining between them. Germline V lookup: CDR1 SGHDN, CDR2 FVKESK. The length of the CDR3 is 13 residues. The CDR3 is CASSQGLWESYTF. The CDR3 DNA sequence: TGTGCCAGCAGCCAAGGCCTATGGGAGAGCTACACCTTC.

CDR3 coding DNA: TGTGCCAGCAGCATCAACAGGGGGGCTCAAGAGACCCAGTACTTC. This sequence encodes CASSINRGAQETQYF. This chain connects TRBV7-9 to TRBJ2-5; TRBD1 aligns across 8 bases. The ends lost 5 bases at V and 2 bases at J; junction bases unmatched: 7. The CDR3 runs 15 residues. Looked up from germline, CDR1 is SEHNR and CDR2 is FQNEAQ (reference sequence).

Of note for this clone: Relative to the germline gene, one junction end is altered; a read error may explain this. The chain recombines TRBV5-1 with TRBJ2-3; possibly TRBD2 for D (6 bases). Germline CDR1 reads SGHRS; CDR2 reads YFSETQ. The CDR3 contains 15 residues. This CDR3 is CASNLGGPSTDTQYF. Written as DNA, the CDR3 is TGCGCCAGCAACTTGGGGGGTCCAAGCACAGATACGCAGTATTTT. Based on the CDR3 plus reference TRBV5-1 and TRBJ2-3, the full variable domain is KAGVTQTPRYLIKTRGQQVTLSCSPISGHRSVSWYQQTPGQGLQFLFEYFSETQRNKGNFPGRFSGRQFSNSRSEMNVSTLELGDSALYLCASNLGGPSTDTQYFGPGTRLTVL.

This clone was counted a single time. The rearrangement links TRBV11-2 to TRBJ2-7; D may match TRBD1 or TRBD2 (6 bases each). This CDR3 region has 16 residues. The ends were cut back, 5 bases at V and 0 bases at J, with 17 bases in the middle. Germline CDR1 SGHAT, CDR2 FQNNGV. The CDR3 loop reads CASSHYTGRSSYEQYF. The CDR3, as DNA: TGTGCCAGCAGCCATTATACAGGGAGGTCCTCCTACGAGCAGTACTTC.

The CDR3 DNA reads as TGCGCCAGCAGCTTAATGGACAGGGGGCTTGGAGGCTACACCTTC. As protein: CASSLMDRGLGGYTF. The V gene is TRBV5-1, the J gene TRBJ1-2; 11 nucleotides line up with TRBD1. The CDR3 has 15 amino acids. The V segment lost 2 bases and the J segment 8 bases; nucleotides outside the gene matches: 8. CDR1 SGHRS and CDR2 YFSETQ come from the germline V gene.

This clone was counted between two and nine times. V and J are TRBV28 and TRBJ2-7, with D possibly matching TRBD2 (5 bases). The germline V and J ends were trimmed by 5 bases and 2 bases, with 10 bases remaining between them. The CDR3 length is 13 residues. Germline lookup yields CDR1 MDHEN and CDR2 SYDVKM. In DNA, the CDR3 is TGTGCCAGCAGTCCGCAGACTACCTACGAGCAGTACTTC. This translates into CASSPQTTYEQYF.

The chain employs TRBV7-2 and TRBJ2-1; D could derive from TRBD1 or TRBD2 (5 bases each). CDR1 and CDR2 from the germline V gene are SGHTA and FQGNSA. The CDR3 covers 13 residues. Trimming left V 2 bases short and J 5 bases short, with 7 bases between. CDR3 bases: TGTGCCAGCAGCTTACCGGGACACAATGAGCAGTTCTTC. Its protein is CASSLPGHNEQFF. The full variable domain, rest sourced from reference TRBV7-2 and TRBJ2-1, is GAGVSQSPSNKVTEKGKDVELRCDPISGHTALYWYRQSLGQGLEFLIYFQGNSAPDKSGLPSDRFSAERTGGSVSTLTIQRTQQEDSAVYLCASSLPGHNEQFFGPGTRLTVL.

The chain links TRBV7-2 to TRBJ1-2; perhaps TRBD1 as D (6 bases). V lost 4 bases to trimming and J lost 3 bases, with 15 bases between them. Germline loops: CDR1 SGHTA, CDR2 FQGNSA. The CDR3 runs 15 residues. In DNA, the CDR3 is TGTGCCAGCAGCTCAAGGAGTGGGGGCGACTATGGCTACACCTTC. Translating it yields CASSSRSGGDYGYTF.

This clone was observed once. The chain employs TRBV15 and TRBJ2-5; 11 bases fit TRBD1. Germline V gene sequence: CDR1 LNHNV, CDR2 YYDKDF (reference sequence). The junction had 8 bases not matched to a gene; V was cut back by 6 bases and J by 11 bases. The CDR3 is 13 residues long. This CDR3 is CATSRNRDRGQYF. The CDR3 DNA is TGTGCCACCAGTAGGAACCGGGACAGGGGGCAGTACTTC. The full variable domain, in which reference TRBV15 and TRBJ2-5 provide the parts outside the CDR3, is DAMVIQNPRYQVTQFGKPVTLSCSQTLNHNVMYWYQQKSSQAPKLLFHYYDKDFNNEADTPDNFQSRRPNTSFCFLDIRSPGLGDTAMYLCATSRNRDRGQYFGPGTRLLVL.

The chain couples TRBV11-2 to TRBJ2-2; D is uncertain. The CDR3 has 15 amino acids. Trimming pared 2 bases from V and 1 base from J, leaving 8 bases between. Per germline, CDR1 SGHAT and CDR2 FQNNGV. The CDR3: CASSLLHVNTGELFF. The CDR3 DNA follows: TGTGCCAGCAGCTTACTGCACGTGAACACCGGGGAGCTGTTTTTT.

The chain couples TRBV7-9 to TRBJ2-2; 9 bases are shared with TRBD2. J lost 6 bases, V lost 5 bases, and 10 bases had no gene match. This CDR3 comprises 16 residues. Per germline, CDR1 SEHNR and CDR2 FQNEAQ (reference sequence). The CDR3 region has the DNA TGTGCCAGCAGCCCCCGGGGTAGCGGGGGAGCCGGGGAGCTGTTTTTT. Encoded protein: CASSPRGSGGAGELFF.

This clone was recorded a few times. The genes are TRBV6-5 and TRBJ1-2; no clear D gene. Germline V gene sequence: CDR1 MNHEY, CDR2 SVGAGI. V shed 0 bases and J shed 4 bases, with 15 bases lying between them. The CDR3 loop spans 16 amino acids. CDR3 sequence reads: CASSYSKFVEIYGYTF. The CDR3 coding sequence is TGTGCCAGCAGTTACTCGAAATTTGTGGAGATCTATGGCTACACCTTC.

This clone was seen just once. The chain recombines TRBV29-1 with TRBJ1-1; D uncertain. In germline, CDR1 is SQVTM, CDR2 ANQGSEA. The V end lost 7 bases, the J end lost 5 bases, and 11 bases lay between the germline ends. The CDR3 consists of 11 residues. CDR3 nucleotides: TGCAGCGCGAGGACCGAAACTGAAGCTTTCTTT. It encodes CSARTETEAFF.

This rearrangement joins TRBV7-2 to TRBJ1-1; the D is unclear. V was pared by 2 bases and J by 2 bases, with 12 bases between. This CDR3 is 15 amino acids long. Germline-derived CDR1 and CDR2 are SGHTA and FQGNSA. CDR3 in DNA: TGTGCCAGCAGCTTACTCGGATCGAGAAACACTGAAGCTTTCTTT. It specifies CASSLLGSRNTEAFF.

The V gene is TRBV18, the J gene TRBJ2-7, with 8 nucleotides matching TRBD1. The CDR3 consists of 16 residues. Germline V lookup: CDR1 KGHSH, CDR2 LQKENI. V was clipped by 5 bases and J by 0 bases; unmatched bases: 9. The CDR3 region is CASSSRGQVLSYEQYF. CDR3 nucleotide sequence: TGTGCCAGCTCATCAAGGGGACAGGTCCTCTCCTACGAGCAGTACTTC.

V usage is TRBV5-1 and J usage is TRBJ1-1; the match to TRBD1 covers 8 bases. This CDR3 has 17 residues. The ends lost 4 bases at V and 1 base at J; junction bases unmatched: 12. Per the germline V gene, CDR1 is SGHRS and CDR2 is YFSETQ. This CDR3 reads CASSGGQANSWNTEAFF. DNA for the CDR3: TGCGCCAGCAGCGGGGGACAGGCGAATAGTTGGAACACTGAAGCTTTCTTT.

The chain has TRBV6-1 and TRBJ1-1; TRBD1 matches 9 bases. CDR3 length: 13 residues. The trim removed 6 bases at V and 3 bases at J, leaving 2 bases unmatched. CDR1 and CDR2 from the germline V gene are MNHNS and SASEGT. DNA of the CDR3: TGTGCCAGCAGCGGGGACAGGGACACTGAAGCTTTCTTT. Translating gives CASSGDRDTEAFF.

This chain uses TRBV28 with TRBJ2-7; no clear D gene. Trimming removed 7 bases at V and 1 base at J, with 14 bases between. The CDR3 is 14 amino acids. Germline CDR1 reads MDHEN; CDR2 reads SYDVKM. CDR3 residues: CASIPKDGSYEQYF. In nucleotides, the CDR3 is TGTGCCAGCATCCCCAAGGACGGATCCTACGAGCAGTACTTC. The whole variable domain, filled in from reference TRBV28 and TRBJ2-7, reads DVKVTQSSRYLVKRTGEKVFLECVQDMDHENMFWYRQDPGLGLRLIYFSYDVKMKEKGDIPEGYSVSREKKERFSLILESASTNQTSMYLCASIPKDGSYEQYFGPGTRLTVT.

The chain joins TRBV28 to TRBJ2-7, with D perhaps matching TRBD2 (5 bases). Germline loops: CDR1 MDHEN, CDR2 SYDVKM. Trimming stripped 10 bases from V and 1 base from J, with 11 bases between. This CDR3 spans 12 amino acids. The CDR3 nucleotides are TGTGCCACCGAGGGTGGGTCCTACGAGCAGTACTTC. Amino acids: CATEGGSYEQYF.

J is TRBJ2-1 and V is TRBV11-3; D might be TRBD1 (5 bases). Germline values: CDR1 SGHNT, CDR2 YENEEA. The CDR3 runs 14 residues. V was cut by 9 bases and J by 1 base, with 13 bases left in between. CDR3 in amino acids: CARVLKGSYNEQFF. The CDR3 DNA reads TGTGCCAGGGTGTTAAAGGGGTCCTACAATGAGCAGTTCTTC.